This T cell receptor beta chain appears in the sequencing data of a study of blood T cell repertoires in COVID-19. About the study: Samples of COVID-19 (acute and convalescent) were obtained from the United States, Italy and Spain.

The CDR3 has 16 amino acids. Germline V gives CDR1 SQVTM, CDR2 ANQGSEA. V was trimmed by 6 bases and J by 0 bases, leaving 15 bases between them. The table came from immunoSEQ multiplex PCR; TCRdb's copy has only in-frame clones and leaves some out. The table lists 350,000 to 400,000 clones, approximately 90% of them singletons. This receptor was obtained from a man younger than 35 who had recovered from COVID-19. Input material: PBMCs or T cells enriched from blood (not recorded which). This chain uses TRBV29-1 with TRBJ2-6, with a possible D match to TRBD1 (6 bases). This CDR3 reads CSVLIQGGSGANVLTF. The CDR3 region has the DNA TGCAGCGTACTCATTCAAGGGGGCTCTGGGGCCAACGTCCTGACTTTC.